The next 2 T cell receptor beta chains were all read from a single sample in a study of beta chain features in type 1 diabetes. Of the isolated RNA, all was reverse transcribed, and so the sequenced material was expressed TCRB transcripts. Produced via immunoSEQ multiplex PCR; TCRdb's table is partial and in-frame only. The data contain about 620,000 clones, roughly 16% of them singletons. The sample consisted of naive CD4+ T cells from blood. These TCRs come from a man younger than 35 in good health.

The CDR3 here is CASSTSGRSNEQFF. The CDR3 coding sequence is TGTGCCAGCAGCACTAGCGGGAGGAGCAATGAGCAGTTCTTC. V is TRBV28 and J is TRBJ2-1, with 12 bases matching TRBD2. The length of the CDR3 is 14 residues. The ends lost 6 bases at V and 6 bases at J; junction bases unmatched: 3. Germline V gene data show CDR1 as MDHEN and CDR2 as SYDVKM. Full variable domain (missing parts from reference TRBV28 and TRBJ2-1): DVKVTQSSRYLVKRTGEKVFLECVQDMDHENMFWYRQDPGLGLRLIYFSYDVKMKEKGDIPEGYSVSREKKERFSLILESASTNQTSMYLCASSTSGRSNEQFFGPGTRLTVL.

This clone was seen a few times. Here the CDR3 reads CASSHGTGGGGYGYTF. CDR3 nucleotides: TGCGCCAGCAGCCACGGGACAGGGGGTGGCGGCTATGGCTACACCTTC. The chain has TRBV5-1 and TRBJ1-2; 11 nucleotides match TRBD1. After removal of 4 bases from V and 4 bases from J, the junction contained 9 bases not matched to a gene. CDR1 and CDR2 from the germline V gene are SGHRS and YFSETQ. CDR3 length: 16 amino acids. The full variable domain, its missing parts supplied by reference TRBV5-1 and TRBJ1-2, is KAGVTQTPRYLIKTRGQQVTLSCSPISGHRSVSWYQQTPGQGLQFLFEYFSETQRNKGNFPGRFSGRQFSNSRSEMNVSTLELGDSALYLCASSHGTGGGGYGYTFGSGTRLTVV.